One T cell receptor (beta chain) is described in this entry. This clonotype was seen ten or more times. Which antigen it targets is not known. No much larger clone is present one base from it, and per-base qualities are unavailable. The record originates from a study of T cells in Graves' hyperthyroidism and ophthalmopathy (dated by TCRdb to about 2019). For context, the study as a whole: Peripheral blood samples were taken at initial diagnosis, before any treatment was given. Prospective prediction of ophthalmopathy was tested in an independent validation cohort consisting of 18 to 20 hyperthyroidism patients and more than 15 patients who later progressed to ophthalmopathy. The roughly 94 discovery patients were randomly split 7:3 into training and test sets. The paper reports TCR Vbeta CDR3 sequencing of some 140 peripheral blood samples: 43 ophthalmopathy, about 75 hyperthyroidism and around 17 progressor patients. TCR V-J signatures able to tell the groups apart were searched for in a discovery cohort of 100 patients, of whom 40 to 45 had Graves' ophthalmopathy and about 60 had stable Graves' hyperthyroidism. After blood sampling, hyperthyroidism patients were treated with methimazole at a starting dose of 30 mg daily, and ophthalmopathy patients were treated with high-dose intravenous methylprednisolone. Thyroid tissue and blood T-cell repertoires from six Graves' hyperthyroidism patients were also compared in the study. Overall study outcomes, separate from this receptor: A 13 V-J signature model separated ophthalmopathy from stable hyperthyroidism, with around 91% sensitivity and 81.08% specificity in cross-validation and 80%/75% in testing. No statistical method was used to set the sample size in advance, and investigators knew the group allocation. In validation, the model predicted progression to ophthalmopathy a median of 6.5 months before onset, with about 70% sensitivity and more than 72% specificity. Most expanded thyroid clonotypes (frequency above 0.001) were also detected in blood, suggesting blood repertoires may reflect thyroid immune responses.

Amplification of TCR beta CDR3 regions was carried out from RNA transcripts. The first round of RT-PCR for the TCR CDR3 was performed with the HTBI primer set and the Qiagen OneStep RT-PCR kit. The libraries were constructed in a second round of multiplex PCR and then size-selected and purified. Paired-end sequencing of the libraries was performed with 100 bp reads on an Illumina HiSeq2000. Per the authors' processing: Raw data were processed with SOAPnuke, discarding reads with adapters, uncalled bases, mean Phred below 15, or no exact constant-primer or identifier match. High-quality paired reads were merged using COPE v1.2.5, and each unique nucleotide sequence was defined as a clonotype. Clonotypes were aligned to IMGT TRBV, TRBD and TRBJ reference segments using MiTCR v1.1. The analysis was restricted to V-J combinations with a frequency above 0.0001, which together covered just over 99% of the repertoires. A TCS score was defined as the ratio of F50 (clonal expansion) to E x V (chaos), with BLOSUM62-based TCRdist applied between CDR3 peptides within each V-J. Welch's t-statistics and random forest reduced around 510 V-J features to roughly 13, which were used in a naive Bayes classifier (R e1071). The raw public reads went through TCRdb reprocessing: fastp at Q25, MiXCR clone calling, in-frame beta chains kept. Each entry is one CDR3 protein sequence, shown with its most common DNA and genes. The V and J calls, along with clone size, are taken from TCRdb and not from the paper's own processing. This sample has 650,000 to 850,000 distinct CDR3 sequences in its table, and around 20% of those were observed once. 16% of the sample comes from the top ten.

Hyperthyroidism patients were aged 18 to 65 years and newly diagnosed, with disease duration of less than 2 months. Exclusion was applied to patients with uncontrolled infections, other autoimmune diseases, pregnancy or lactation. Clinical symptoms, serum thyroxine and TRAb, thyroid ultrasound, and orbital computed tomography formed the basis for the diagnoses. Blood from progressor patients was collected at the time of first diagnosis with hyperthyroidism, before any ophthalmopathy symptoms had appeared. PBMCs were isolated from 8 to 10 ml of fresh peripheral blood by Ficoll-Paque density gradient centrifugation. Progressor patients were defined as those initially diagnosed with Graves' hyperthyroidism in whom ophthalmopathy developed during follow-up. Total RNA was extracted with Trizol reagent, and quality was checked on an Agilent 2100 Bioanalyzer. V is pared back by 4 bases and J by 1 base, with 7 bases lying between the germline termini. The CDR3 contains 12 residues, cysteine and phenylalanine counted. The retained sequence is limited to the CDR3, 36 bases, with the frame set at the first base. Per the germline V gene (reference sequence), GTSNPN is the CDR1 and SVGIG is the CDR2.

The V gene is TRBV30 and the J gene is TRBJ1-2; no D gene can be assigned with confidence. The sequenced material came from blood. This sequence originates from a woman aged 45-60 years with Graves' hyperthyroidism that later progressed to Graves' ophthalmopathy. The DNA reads TGTGCCTGGACGAGGGTTAACTATGGCTACACCTTC. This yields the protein CAWTRVNYGYTF.